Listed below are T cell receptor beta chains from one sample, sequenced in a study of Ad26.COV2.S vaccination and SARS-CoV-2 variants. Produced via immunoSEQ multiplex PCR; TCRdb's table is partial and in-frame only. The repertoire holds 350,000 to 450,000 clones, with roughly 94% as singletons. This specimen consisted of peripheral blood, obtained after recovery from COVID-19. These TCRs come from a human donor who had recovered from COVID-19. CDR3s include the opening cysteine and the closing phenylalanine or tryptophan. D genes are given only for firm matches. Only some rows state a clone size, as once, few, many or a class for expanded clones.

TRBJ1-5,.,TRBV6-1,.,TGTGCCAGCAGTGCCCAGGGACTTAATAGCAATCAGCCCCAGCATTTT,CASSAQGLNSNQPQHF
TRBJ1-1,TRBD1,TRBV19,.,TGTGCCAGTAGTACTATGGGACAGATGAACACTGAAGCTTTCTTT,CASSTMGQMNTEAFF
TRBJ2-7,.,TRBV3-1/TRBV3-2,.,TGTGCCAGCAGCCAGGATTTCGGGGGGCCTCAGGGTTACGAGCAGTACTTC,CASSQDFGGPQGYEQYF
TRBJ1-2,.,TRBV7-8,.,TGTGCCAGCAGCTTAGCCTCGCGGGGGACCACTAACTATGGCTACACCTTC,CASSLASRGTTNYGYTF
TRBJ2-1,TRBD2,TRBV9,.,TGTGCCAGCAGCGCCACGCCCCTGACTAGCGGGGGATCGTCGGCGTCCTACAATGAGCAGTTCTTC,CASSATPLTSGGSSASYNEQFF
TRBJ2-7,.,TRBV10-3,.,TGTGCCATCAGGCACGAAACCAGCTCCTACGAGCAGTACTTC,CAIRHETSSYEQYF
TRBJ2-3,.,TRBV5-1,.,TGCGCCAGCAGCTTGGGTACGGGGGGCGGCAGGGTCACAGATACGCAGTATTTT,CASSLGTGGGRVTDTQYF
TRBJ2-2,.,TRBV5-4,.,TGTGCCAGCAGCTCGAGGACCCTAGCCCACACCGGGGAGCTGTTTTTT,CASSSRTLAHTGELFF
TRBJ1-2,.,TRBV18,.,TGTGCCAGCTCACCGGGCGAACAGAATGGCTACACCTTC,CASSPGEQNGYTF
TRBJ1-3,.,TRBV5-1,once,TGCGCCAGCAGCTTGGGGGGAAACTCTGGAAACACCATATATTTT,CASSLGGNSGNTIYF
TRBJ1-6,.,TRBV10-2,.,TGCGCCAGCAGTGAGTTCATCTATAATTCACCCCTCCACTTT,CASSEFIYNSPLHF
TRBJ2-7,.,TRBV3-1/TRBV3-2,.,TGTGCCAGCAGCCAAAGCCTTGCGGGGTGGGACGAGCAGTACTTC,CASSQSLAGWDEQYF